This TCR beta chain was sequenced during a study of CD8 T cells in Susac syndrome. Regarding the study as a whole: Regarding the TCR sequencing and HLA analysis, the study admitted that a relatively small number of individuals were involved.

The authors reverse transcribed about 0.5 to 1 ug RNA with random hexamers. Amplification of TCR beta CDR3 was carried out by immunoSEQ multiplex PCR, which covered 54 Vbeta and 13 Jbeta segments. MiXCR, applied by TCRdb to the immunoSEQ multiplex PCR reads, yields one record per CDR3 protein. The table lists around 200,000 distinct CDR3 sequences, more than 85% of them singletons. As for this clonotype: Its antigen is unknown.

The multiple sclerosis control cohort comprised treatment-naive individuals presenting with stable or active relapsing-remitting disease. TEMRA cells were FACS-enriched, while CD8+ and CD4+ T cells were negatively isolated. CDR1 is LGHNA, CDR2 YSLEER, per germline. The CDR3 spans 17 residues. V gave up 0 bases and J gave up 3 bases; unmatched junction bases: 8. The sequence came from a human donor with multiple sclerosis. Sequenced material: CD8+ T cells from PBMCs. J is TRBJ2-7 and V is TRBV4-3; 10 bases match TRBD2. CDR3 sequence reads: CASSQEVGAGGIYEQYF. The CDR3 nucleotides read TGCGCCAGCAGCCAAGAAGTAGGAGCGGGAGGGATCTACGAGCAGTACTTC.